This paragraph covers one T cell receptor (beta chain) sequence. The data derive from a study of blood T cell repertoires in COVID-19. Germline assignment: CDR1 MRHNA and CDR2 SNTAGT. The CDR3 sequence is 16 residues long. J was trimmed by 0 bases and V by 4 bases; bases with no gene match: 3. Clones were read by immunoSEQ multiplex PCR, and TCRdb kept only the in-frame ones, dropping some. The repertoire consists of about 53,000 clones, with about 80% occurring once and the leading ten covering 11% to 15%. Material: peripheral blood. The chain uses TRBV6-4 and TRBJ2-6, with TRBD1 identical over 7 bases. The TCR originated in a human donor in a cohort sampled during active COVID-19. CDR3 DNA sequence: TGTGCCAGCAGTGGGGGACAGAGCTCTGGGGCCAACGTCCTGACTTTC. This codes for CASSGGQSSGANVLTF.